Described below is a single T cell receptor (beta chain) sequence and its context. This clonotype was recorded a few times. No antigen is known for it. The record has no base qualities; no much larger clone is one base away. This was a case-control study nested in a cohort of healthcare workers in London, UK, who had nasopharyngeal swab PCR tests and blood samples taken every week. Healthcare workers were enrolled in the week of the UK lockdown, from 23 to 31 March 2020, and were followed every week for up to roughly 16 weeks. The cysteine opens and the phenylalanine closes a CDR3 of 14 amino acids. Only the CDR3 portion is preserved as DNA: 42 bases, with reading frame beginning at the first base. Unmatched junction bases come to 4, with V trimmed by 1 base and J by 8 bases. CDR1 and CDR2 are drawn from the germline V gene (reference sequence): DFQATT, SNEGSKA. This specimen comes from a study of early T cells in non-severe SARS-CoV-2 infection (dated by TCRdb to 2020 to 2023). At the level of the whole study: Because TCR sequencing was done on bulk RNA from unsorted whole blood, the alpha and beta chains could not be paired.

Beyond this particular receptor, the publication reports: VDJdb matching was skewed toward anti-spike CD8 responses, so virus-specific expansions were likely underestimated and private and CD4 specificities were missed.

Library preparation used 5' RACE. Sequencing took place on a NextSeq 500. In the TCR library protocol, unique molecular identifiers were attached to individual cDNA molecules to correct for PCR bias and sequencing error. Sequencing covered both TCR alpha and beta chains, and within each sample the abundances of alpha and beta sequences were tightly co-correlated. The published analysis was carried out like this. Decombinator V4 was used to annotate TCR sequences for V gene, J gene and CDR3. Expanded TCRs were defined as changing significantly between any two time points under a Poisson model with p below 0.0001. TCR abundances were normalised to the total number of TCRs sequenced per sample and were expressed as counts per million. TRAV1-2 paired with TRAJ12, TRAJ20 or TRAJ33 defined MAIT TCRs, while TRAV10 paired with TRAJ18 defined iNKT TCRs. VDJdb, accessed 1 November 2021, was searched for CMV, EBV and SARS-CoV-2 annotated TCRs, excluding TCRs annotated for multiple antigens. TCRdb reanalyzed the raw reads on its own, using fastp at Q25 for trimming and MiXCR for clone calling, and kept in-frame beta chains. Entries are consolidated by CDR3 protein sequence, retaining the most common genes and DNA. The V and J calls were determined by TCRdb, not by the authors. This sample comprises under 95,000 distinct CDR3 sequences, 9.5% to 15% of them detected only once. The ten biggest clones cover about 5% of the sample.

Sequencing used whole blood. This TCR was recovered from an adult who was a healthcare worker with PCR-confirmed SARS-CoV-2 infection or an uninfected control (not recorded which). The rearrangement joined TRBV20-1 to TRBJ2-1; 11 of the junction bases match TRBD2. The DNA reads TGCAGTGCTAGAGGGCGACTAGCGGGGTATGAGCAGTTCTTC. Translation gives CSARGRLAGYEQFF.